This T cell receptor beta chain was observed in a study of T cell changes during pregnancy in multiple sclerosis. Germline V gives CDR1 PRHDT, CDR2 FYEKMQ (reference sequence). V was shortened by 5 bases and J by 1 base, with 11 bases between the two germline ends. CDR3 length equals 15 residues. Only in-frame clones appear in the TCRdb table, and some are missing; sequencing was by immunoSEQ multiplex PCR. The table includes some 93,000 clones, 90% to 95% detected once. Here the sequenced sample was peripheral blood, taken after pregnancy. The chain carries TRBV13 and TRBJ2-2, with D possibly matching TRBD1 (6 bases). This receptor was taken from a female donor in good health, enrolled as a control in a pregnancy study. The CDR3 region has the DNA TGTGCCAGCAGCGACTTGGGACAGAACACCGGGGAGCTGTTTTTT. Translating it yields CASSDLGQNTGELFF.